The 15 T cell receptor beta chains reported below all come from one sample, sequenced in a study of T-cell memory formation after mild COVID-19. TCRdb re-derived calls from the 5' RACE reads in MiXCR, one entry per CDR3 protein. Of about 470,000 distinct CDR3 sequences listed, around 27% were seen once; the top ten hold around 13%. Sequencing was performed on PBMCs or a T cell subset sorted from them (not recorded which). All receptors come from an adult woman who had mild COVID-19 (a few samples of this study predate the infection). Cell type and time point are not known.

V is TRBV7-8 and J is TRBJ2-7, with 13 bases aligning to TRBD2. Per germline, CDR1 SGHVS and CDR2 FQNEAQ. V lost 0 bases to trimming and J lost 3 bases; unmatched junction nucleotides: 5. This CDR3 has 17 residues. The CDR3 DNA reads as TGTGCCAGCAGCTTAGCCCGGACTAGCGGGAGTCGCTACGAGCAGTACTTC. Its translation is CASSLARTSGSRYEQYF.

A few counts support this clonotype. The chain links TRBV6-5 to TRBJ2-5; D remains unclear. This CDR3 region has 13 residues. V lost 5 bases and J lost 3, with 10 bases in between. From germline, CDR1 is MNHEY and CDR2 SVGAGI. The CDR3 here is CASSADGEETQYF. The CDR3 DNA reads TGTGCCAGCAGTGCAGATGGGGAAGAGACCCAGTACTTC.

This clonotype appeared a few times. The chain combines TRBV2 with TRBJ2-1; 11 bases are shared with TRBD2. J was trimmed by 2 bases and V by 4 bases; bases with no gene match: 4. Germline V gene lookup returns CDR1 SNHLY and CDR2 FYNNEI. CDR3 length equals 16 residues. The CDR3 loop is CASSAGLAVTYNEQFF. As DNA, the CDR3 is TGTGCCAGCAGTGCGGGACTAGCGGTAACCTACAATGAGCAGTTCTTC.

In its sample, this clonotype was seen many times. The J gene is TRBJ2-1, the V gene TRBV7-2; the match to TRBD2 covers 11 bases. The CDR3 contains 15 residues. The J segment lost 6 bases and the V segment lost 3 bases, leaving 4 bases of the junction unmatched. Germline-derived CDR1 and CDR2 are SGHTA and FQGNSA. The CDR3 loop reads CASSLFLAGGNEQFF. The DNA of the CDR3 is TGTGCCAGCAGCTTGTTCCTAGCGGGAGGCAATGAGCAGTTCTTC. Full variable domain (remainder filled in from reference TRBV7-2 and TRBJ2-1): GAGVSQSPSNKVTEKGKDVELRCDPISGHTALYWYRQSLGQGLEFLIYFQGNSAPDKSGLPSDRFSAERTGGSVSTLTIQRTQQEDSAVYLCASSLFLAGGNEQFFGPGTRLTVL.

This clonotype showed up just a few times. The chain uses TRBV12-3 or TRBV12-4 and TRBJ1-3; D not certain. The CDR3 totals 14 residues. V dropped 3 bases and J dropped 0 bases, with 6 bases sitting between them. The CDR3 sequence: CASSLGYSGNTIYF. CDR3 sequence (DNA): TGTGCCAGCAGTTTGGGCTACTCTGGAAACACCATATATTTT.

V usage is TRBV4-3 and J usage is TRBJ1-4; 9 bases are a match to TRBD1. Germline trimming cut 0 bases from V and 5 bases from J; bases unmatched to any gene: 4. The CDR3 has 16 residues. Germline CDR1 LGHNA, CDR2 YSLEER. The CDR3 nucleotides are TGCGCCAGCAGCCAAGATGGCGGACAGGGGAATGAAAAACTGTTTTTT. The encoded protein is CASSQDGGQGNEKLFF.

CDR3 in DNA: TGTGCCAGCAGCTTGGCCCCGGGACTAGGGGGCAATGAGCAGTTCTTC. This translates into CASSLAPGLGGNEQFF. J is TRBJ2-1 and V is TRBV5-5, with 8 bases fitting TRBD2. CDR1 and CDR2 from the germline V gene are SGHKS and YYEKEE (reference sequence). Trimming took 0 bases from V and 6 from J; bases not matched to a gene: 8. This CDR3 spans 16 amino acids.

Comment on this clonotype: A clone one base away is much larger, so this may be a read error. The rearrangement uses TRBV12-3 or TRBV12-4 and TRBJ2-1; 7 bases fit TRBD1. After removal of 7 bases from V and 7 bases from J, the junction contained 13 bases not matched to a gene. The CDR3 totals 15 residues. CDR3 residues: CASNFTGAAGNEQFF. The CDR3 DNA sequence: TGTGCCAGCAATTTTACAGGGGCTGCTGGGAATGAGCAGTTCTTC.

The CDR3 here is CATSETVKGTQYF. For the CDR3, the DNA is TGTGCCACCAGTGAAACCGTGAAGGGGACCCAGTACTTC. The gene calls are TRBV24-1 and TRBJ2-5; D not resolved. The length of the CDR3 is 13 residues. CDR1 and CDR2 (germline): KGHDR, SFDVKD. V lost 4 bases, J lost 7 bases, and 12 bases lay in between.

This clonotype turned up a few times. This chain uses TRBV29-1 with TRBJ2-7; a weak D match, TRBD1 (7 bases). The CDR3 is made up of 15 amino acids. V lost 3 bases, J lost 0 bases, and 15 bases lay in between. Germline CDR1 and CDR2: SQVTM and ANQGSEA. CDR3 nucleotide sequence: TGCAGCGTTGAGGAGGGACAGACTAACTCCTACGAGCAGTACTTC. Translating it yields CSVEEGQTNSYEQYF.

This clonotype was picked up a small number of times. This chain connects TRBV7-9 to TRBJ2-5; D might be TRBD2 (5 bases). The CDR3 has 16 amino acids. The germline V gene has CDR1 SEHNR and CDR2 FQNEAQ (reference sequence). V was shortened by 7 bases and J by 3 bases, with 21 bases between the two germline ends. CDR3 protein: CASTTSGPVREETQYF. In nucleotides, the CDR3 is TGTGCCAGCACCACTTCGGGCCCGGTGAGGGAAGAGACCCAGTACTTC. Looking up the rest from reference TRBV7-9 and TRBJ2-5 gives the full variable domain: DTGVSQNPRHKITKRGQNVTFRCDPISEHNRLYWYRQTLGQGPEFLTYFQNEAQLEKSRLLSDRFSAERPKGSFSTLEIQRTEQGDSAMYLCASTTSGPVREETQYFGPGTRLLVL.

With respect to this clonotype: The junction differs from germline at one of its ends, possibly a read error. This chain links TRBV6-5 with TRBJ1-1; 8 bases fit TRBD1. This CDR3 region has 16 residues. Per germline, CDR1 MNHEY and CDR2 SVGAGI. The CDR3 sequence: CASSNSGGAMNTEAFF. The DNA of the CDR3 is TGTGCCAGCAGTAACTCAGGGGGCGCTATGAACACTGAAGCTTTCTTT.

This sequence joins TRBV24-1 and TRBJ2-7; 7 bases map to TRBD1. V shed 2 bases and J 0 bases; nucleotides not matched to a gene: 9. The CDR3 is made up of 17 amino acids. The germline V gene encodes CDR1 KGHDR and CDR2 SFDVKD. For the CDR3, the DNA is TGTGCCACCAGTGATTCAAACCGGGACAGCAGCTCCTACGAGCAGTACTTC. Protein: CATSDSNRDSSSYEQYF.

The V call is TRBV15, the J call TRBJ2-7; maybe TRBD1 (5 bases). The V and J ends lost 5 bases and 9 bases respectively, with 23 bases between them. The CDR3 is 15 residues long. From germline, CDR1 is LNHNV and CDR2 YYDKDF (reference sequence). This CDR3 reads CATSLRQHAYDGQYF. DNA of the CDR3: TGTGCCACCAGCCTTCGACAGCACGCCTACGATGGGCAGTACTTC.

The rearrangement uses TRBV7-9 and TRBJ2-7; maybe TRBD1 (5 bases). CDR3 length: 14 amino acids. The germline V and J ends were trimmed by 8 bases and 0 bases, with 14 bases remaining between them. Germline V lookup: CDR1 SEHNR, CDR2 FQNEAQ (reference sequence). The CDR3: CASGPRASSYEQYF. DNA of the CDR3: TGTGCCAGCGGGCCCAGGGCGAGCTCCTACGAGCAGTACTTC. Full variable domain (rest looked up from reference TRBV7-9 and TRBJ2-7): DTGVSQNPRHKITKRGQNVTFRCDPISEHNRLYWYRQTLGQGPEFLTYFQNEAQLEKSRLLSDRFSAERPKGSFSTLEIQRTEQGDSAMYLCASGPRASSYEQYFGPGTRLTVT.